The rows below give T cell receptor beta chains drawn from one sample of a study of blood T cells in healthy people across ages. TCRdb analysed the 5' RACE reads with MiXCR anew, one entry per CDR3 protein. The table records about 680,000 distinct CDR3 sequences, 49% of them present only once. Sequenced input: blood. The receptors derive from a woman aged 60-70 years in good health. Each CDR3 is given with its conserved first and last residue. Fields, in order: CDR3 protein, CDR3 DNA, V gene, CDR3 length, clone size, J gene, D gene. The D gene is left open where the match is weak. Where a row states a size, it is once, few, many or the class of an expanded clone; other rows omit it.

CDR3 protein: CASSEVLAGGARNEQFF
CDR3 DNA: TGTGCCAGCAGTGAAGTTCTAGCGGGAGGGGCCCGCAATGAGCAGTTCTTC
V gene: TRBV6-1
CDR3 length: 17
clone size: few
J gene: TRBJ2-1
D gene: TRBD2

CDR3 protein: CASSLDPIAGSETQYF
CDR3 DNA: TGTGCCAGCAGCTTAGACCCAATAGCGGGAAGTGAGACCCAGTACTTC
V gene: TRBV7-2
CDR3 length: 16
clone size: .
J gene: TRBJ2-5
D gene: TRBD2

CDR3 protein: CASSRRGGNNEKLFF
CDR3 DNA: TGTGCCAGCAGCCGGCGGGGGGGCAATAATGAAAAACTGTTTTTT
V gene: TRBV12-3/TRBV12-4
CDR3 length: 15
clone size: .
J gene: TRBJ1-4
D gene: .

CDR3 protein: CASSERGAGTSGSHYEQYF
CDR3 DNA: TGTGCCAGCAGTGAAAGGGGGGCCGGGACTAGCGGGTCTCACTACGAGCAGTACTTC
V gene: TRBV2
CDR3 length: 19
clone size: many
J gene: TRBJ2-7
D gene: TRBD2

CDR3 protein: CATRGTGDFFYEQYF
CDR3 DNA: TGTGCTACGCGCGGGACAGGGGATTTTTTCTACGAGCAGTACTTC
V gene: TRBV7-2
CDR3 length: 15
clone size: .
J gene: TRBJ2-7
D gene: TRBD1

CDR3 protein: CATSAPGQGVSFTGELFF
CDR3 DNA: TGTGCCACCAGTGCCCCCGGACAGGGGGTTAGTTTCACCGGGGAGCTGTTTTTT
V gene: TRBV24-1
CDR3 length: 18
clone size: .
J gene: TRBJ2-2
D gene: TRBD1

CDR3 protein: CASSSRPSTYEQYF
CDR3 DNA: TGTGCCAGCAGTTCCCGACCTTCCACCTACGAGCAGTACTTC
V gene: TRBV5-6
CDR3 length: 14
clone size: .
J gene: TRBJ2-7
D gene: .

CDR3 protein: CASSRSGIQETQYF
CDR3 DNA: TGCGCCAGCAGCCGGAGCGGGATCCAAGAGACCCAGTACTTC
V gene: TRBV4-1
CDR3 length: 14
clone size: .
J gene: TRBJ2-5
D gene: TRBD2

CDR3 protein: CAISEGTSEAKNIQYF
CDR3 DNA: TGTGCCATCAGTGAGGGGACTAGCGAGGCCAAAAACATTCAGTACTTC
V gene: TRBV10-3
CDR3 length: 16
clone size: .
J gene: TRBJ2-4
D gene: TRBD2

CDR3 protein: CSATNSGANVLTF
CDR3 DNA: TGCAGTGCTACCAATTCTGGGGCCAACGTCCTGACTTTC
V gene: TRBV20-1
CDR3 length: 13
clone size: .
J gene: TRBJ2-6
D gene: .

CDR3 protein: CAISERGVTYEQNF
CDR3 DNA: TGTGCCATCAGTGAGAGGGGTGTCACCTACGAGCAGAACTTC
V gene: TRBV10-3
CDR3 length: 14
clone size: .
J gene: TRBJ2-7
D gene: .

CDR3 protein: CSAPGSGDSPLHF
CDR3 DNA: TGCAGTGCTCCAGGGTCTGGGGATTCACCCCTCCACTTT
V gene: TRBV20-1
CDR3 length: 13
clone size: once
J gene: TRBJ1-6
D gene: .

CDR3 protein: CASSSTGLGGETQYF
CDR3 DNA: TGTGCCAGCAGCTCAACCGGACTAGGGGGTGAGACCCAGTACTTC
V gene: TRBV7-2
CDR3 length: 15
clone size: .
J gene: TRBJ2-5
D gene: .

CDR3 protein: CASSPSAGEPETQYF
CDR3 DNA: TGTGCCAGCAGCCCTTCCGCCGGGGAGCCAGAGACCCAGTACTTC
V gene: TRBV7-2
CDR3 length: 15
clone size: .
J gene: TRBJ2-5
D gene: .

CDR3 protein: CASSFRAGGPQETQYF
CDR3 DNA: TGTGCCAGCAGCTTTAGGGCAGGGGGGCCCCAAGAGACCCAGTACTTC
V gene: TRBV7-9
CDR3 length: 16
clone size: .
J gene: TRBJ2-5
D gene: .

CDR3 protein: CSASSFPSYEQYF
CDR3 DNA: TGCAGTGCTAGTAGTTTTCCGAGCTACGAGCAGTACTTC
V gene: TRBV20-1
CDR3 length: 13
clone size: .
J gene: TRBJ2-7
D gene: .

CDR3 protein: CASSTGTGRSNGQFF
CDR3 DNA: TGTGCCAGCAGCACCGGGACAGGGAGAAGCAATGGGCAGTTCTTC
V gene: TRBV7-2
CDR3 length: 15
clone size: .
J gene: TRBJ2-1
D gene: TRBD1

CDR3 protein: CASSESESTDTQYF
CDR3 DNA: TGTGCCAGCAGTGAATCCGAAAGCACAGATACGCAGTATTTT
V gene: TRBV6-4
CDR3 length: 14
clone size: .
J gene: TRBJ2-3
D gene: .

CDR3 protein: CASSLAIGGGGQETQYF
CDR3 DNA: TGCGCCAGCAGCTTGGCCATCGGCGGAGGAGGGCAAGAGACCCAGTACTTC
V gene: TRBV5-1
CDR3 length: 17
clone size: .
J gene: TRBJ2-5
D gene: .

CDR3 protein: CSAEVDRSREQYF
CDR3 DNA: TGCAGTGCGGAGGTGGACAGATCTCGGGAGCAGTACTTC
V gene: TRBV20-1
CDR3 length: 13
clone size: .
J gene: TRBJ2-7
D gene: .

CDR3 protein: CSASSGIYNEQFF
CDR3 DNA: TGCAGTGCTTCAAGCGGGATATACAATGAGCAGTTCTTC
V gene: TRBV20-1
CDR3 length: 13
clone size: .
J gene: TRBJ2-1
D gene: TRBD2

CDR3 protein: CASTQDTDTQYF
CDR3 DNA: TGTGCCAGCACCCAAGATACAGATACGCAGTATTTT
V gene: TRBV2
CDR3 length: 12
clone size: few
J gene: TRBJ2-3
D gene: .

CDR3 protein: CASLRSGGDEQFF
CDR3 DNA: TGTGCCAGCCTCAGGAGCGGGGGGGATGAGCAGTTCTTC
V gene: TRBV25-1
CDR3 length: 13
clone size: .
J gene: TRBJ2-1
D gene: TRBD2

CDR3 protein: CASRTTLYGYTF
CDR3 DNA: TGTGCCAGCAGAACTACCCTTTATGGCTACACCTTC
V gene: TRBV12-3/TRBV12-4
CDR3 length: 12
clone size: .
J gene: TRBJ1-2
D gene: .

CDR3 protein: CSAITRQRPPGYTF
CDR3 DNA: TGCAGTGCTATAACCAGACAGAGGCCTCCTGGCTACACCTTC
V gene: TRBV20-1
CDR3 length: 14
clone size: .
J gene: TRBJ1-2
D gene: .

CDR3 protein: CSVEGGQETQYF
CDR3 DNA: TGCAGCGTTGAAGGCGGGCAAGAGACCCAGTACTTC
V gene: TRBV29-1
CDR3 length: 12
clone size: many
J gene: TRBJ2-5
D gene: .

CDR3 protein: CASSLTGITYEQYF
CDR3 DNA: TGTGCCAGCAGTTTAACAGGGATTACCTACGAGCAGTACTTC
V gene: TRBV6-2/TRBV6-3
CDR3 length: 14
clone size: once
J gene: TRBJ2-7
D gene: .

CDR3 protein: CSAFAGYEQFF
CDR3 DNA: TGCAGTGCCTTCGCGGGCTATGAGCAGTTCTTC
V gene: TRBV20-1
CDR3 length: 11
clone size: .
J gene: TRBJ2-1
D gene: .

CDR3 protein: CAANSGTSGNIQYF
CDR3 DNA: TGTGCCGCAAATTCCGGGACTAGCGGAAACATTCAGTACTTC
V gene: TRBV30
CDR3 length: 14
clone size: .
J gene: TRBJ2-4
D gene: TRBD2

CDR3 protein: CSVESGRRDEQFF
CDR3 DNA: TGCAGCGTTGAAAGCGGGAGGAGGGATGAGCAGTTCTTC
V gene: TRBV29-1
CDR3 length: 13
clone size: many
J gene: TRBJ2-1
D gene: TRBD2

CDR3 protein: CASSAPGLAGGTDTQYF
CDR3 DNA: TGTGCCAGCAGCGCGCCGGGACTAGCGGGAGGAACGGATACGCAGTATTTT
V gene: TRBV7-2
CDR3 length: 17
clone size: .
J gene: TRBJ2-3
D gene: TRBD2

CDR3 protein: CSARSTGMNTEAFF
CDR3 DNA: TGCAGTGCTAGGTCGACAGGGATGAACACTGAAGCTTTCTTT
V gene: TRBV20-1
CDR3 length: 14
clone size: few
J gene: TRBJ1-1
D gene: TRBD1

CDR3 protein: CASSLVRQPYEQYF
CDR3 DNA: TGTGCCAGCAGCTTAGTGCGGCAGCCCTACGAGCAGTACTTC
V gene: TRBV7-9
CDR3 length: 14
clone size: .
J gene: TRBJ2-7
D gene: .

CDR3 protein: CASSLVGTSYGYTF
CDR3 DNA: TGTGCCAGCAGCTTGGTCGGCACTAGCTATGGCTACACCTTC
V gene: TRBV5-4
CDR3 length: 14
clone size: once
J gene: TRBJ1-2
D gene: .

CDR3 protein: CASSDYRASTDTQYF
CDR3 DNA: TGCGCCAGCAGCGACTACAGGGCCTCCACAGATACGCAGTATTTT
V gene: TRBV5-1
CDR3 length: 15
clone size: .
J gene: TRBJ2-3
D gene: .

CDR3 protein: CASSFPLAGASTDTQYF
CDR3 DNA: TGTGCCAGCAGCTTCCCTCTAGCGGGAGCTAGCACAGATACGCAGTATTTT
V gene: TRBV7-6
CDR3 length: 17
clone size: .
J gene: TRBJ2-3
D gene: TRBD2

CDR3 protein: CASSLTESNEQFF
CDR3 DNA: TGTGCCAGCAGCTTAACCGAAAGCAATGAGCAGTTCTTC
V gene: TRBV7-3
CDR3 length: 13
clone size: many
J gene: TRBJ2-1
D gene: .

CDR3 protein: CRCSGRVFNEQFF
CDR3 DNA: TGCAGATGTAGCGGGAGGGTATTCAATGAGCAGTTCTTC
V gene: TRBV20-1
CDR3 length: 13
clone size: .
J gene: TRBJ2-1
D gene: TRBD2

CDR3 protein: CASRISGSTSYNEQYF
CDR3 DNA: TGTGCCAGCAGGATAAGCGGGAGTACCTCCTACAATGAGCAGTACTTC
V gene: TRBV27
CDR3 length: 16
clone size: .
J gene: TRBJ2-7
D gene: TRBD2